This TCR beta chain was captured in a study of cytomegalovirus exposure and HLA in healthy donors. Study conclusions and caveats: It was assumed in the presence/absence analyses that sequencing depth was roughly uniform across donors. A later analysis appeared to link common viral pathogens to several of the most significant clusters.

Primers included in the PCR were 60 Vbeta and 13 Jbeta primers. Profiling relied on immunoSEQ multiplex PCR, and the TCRdb table lists in-frame clones only, not all of them. The sample lists about 200,000 clones, 65% to 80% seen once, with roughly a sixth in the top ten. A remark on this clone: Its antigen is not identified.

V lost 6 bases, J lost 2 bases, and 9 bases lay in between. This CDR3 has 13 residues. Germline-derived CDR1 and CDR2 are SGHNT and YYREEE (reference sequence). Material: PBMCs. This clonotype originated in a man between 35 and 55 years old in good health and CMV-seronegative. The chain recombines TRBV5-4 with TRBJ2-1, with D uncertain. Written as DNA, the CDR3 is TGTGCCAGCACCGGGTCCACCTACAATGAGCAGTTCTTC. As protein: CASTGSTYNEQFF.